This entry lists 13 T cell receptor beta chains sequenced from one sample in a study of graft-versus-host responses after intestinal transplantation. The table came from immunoSEQ multiplex PCR; TCRdb's copy has only in-frame clones and leaves some out. Counted here are 100,000 or so clones, around 93% occurring once; the ten biggest clones make up less than 1.5%. Their antigens remain unidentified. The material was unstimulated CD8+ T cells sorted from spleen or lymph node cells, obtained before transplant. The receptor source for this set is a human donor who was the organ donor for an intestinal transplant.

The V call is TRBV10-1, the J call TRBJ2-7; 15 bases map to TRBD2. Germline lookup yields CDR1 WNHNN and CDR2 SYGVQD (reference sequence). The trim removed 8 bases at V and 3 bases at J, leaving 11 bases unmatched. This CDR3 is built from 17 residues. CDR3 loop: CASAPKEGLAGGYEQYF. DNA for the CDR3: TGCGCCAGCGCCCCTAAGGAGGGACTAGCGGGAGGCTACGAGCAGTACTTC.

The CDR3: CATSREIADTQYF. Here the CDR3 DNA reads TGTGCCACCAGCAGGGAAATAGCCGATACGCAGTATTTT. The chain combines TRBV15 with TRBJ2-3; D is ambiguous. This CDR3 is built from 13 residues. Germline assignment: CDR1 LNHNV and CDR2 YYDKDF (reference sequence). Trimming cost V 3 bases and J 6 bases, with 10 bases left between them.

The CDR3 coding sequence is TGTGCCAGCAGCGGGGCAGGGGGCGCGCAGTTCTTC. Its translation: CASSGAGGAQFF. The V and J genes are TRBV5-6 and TRBJ2-1; 8 bases match TRBD1. V shed 4 bases, J shed 12 bases, and the junction held 6 bases outside the gene matches. Germline CDR1 reads SGHDT; CDR2 reads YYEEEE. The CDR3 contains 12 residues. Full variable domain (outside the CDR3, taken from reference TRBV5-6 and TRBJ2-1): DAGVTQSPTHLIKTRGQQVTLRCSPKSGHDTVSWYQQALGQGPQFIFQYYEEEERQRGNFPDRFSGHQFPNYSSELNVNALLLGDSALYLCASSGAGGAQFFGPGTRLTVL.

This clone was picked up one time. The chain employs TRBV13 and TRBJ1-4; no reliable D call. Germline V lookup: CDR1 PRHDT, CDR2 FYEKMQ (reference sequence). V was clipped by 4 bases and J by 6 bases, with 3 bases between them. The CDR3 has 11 amino acids. The CDR3 loop reads CASSSDEKLFF. CDR3 DNA: TGTGCCAGCAGCTCCGATGAAAAACTGTTTTTT.

Here the CDR3 reads CATRVEGELAGPGNEQFF. CDR3 in DNA: TGTGCCACCAGAGTCGAGGGGGAACTAGCGGGACCCGGCAATGAGCAGTTCTTC. This rearrangement joins TRBV15 to TRBJ2-1, with 10 bases that match TRBD2. This CDR3 has 18 amino acids. Germline V lookup: CDR1 LNHNV, CDR2 YYDKDF (reference sequence). V lost 6 bases, J lost 6 bases, and 17 bases stayed unmatched.

The chain joins TRBV7-9 to TRBJ2-1; 14 bases map to TRBD2. CDR1 is SEHNR and CDR2 is FQNEAQ in the germline V gene (reference sequence). Germline trimming cut 5 bases from V and 8 bases from J; bases unmatched to any gene: 5. The CDR3 totals 15 residues. The CDR3 DNA reads as TGTGCCAGCAGCCACGGGACTAGCGGGAGCTATGAGCAGTTCTTC. Translated: CASSHGTSGSYEQFF.

This chain connects TRBV5-1 to TRBJ1-3, with TRBD1 as a possible D gene (6 bases). V was clipped by 5 bases and J by 2 bases, with 17 bases between them. The CDR3 length is 16 residues. Germline lookup yields CDR1 SGHRS and CDR2 YFSETQ. The CDR3 nucleotides are TGCGCCAGCAGGGGGACGCCGGGGACACCTGGAAACACCATATATTTT. Translated, it gives CASRGTPGTPGNTIYF.

V and J are TRBV7-8 and TRBJ2-3; 11 nucleotides agree with TRBD2. Germline V CDR1 and CDR2: SGHVS, FQNEAQ. The V and J ends lost 0 bases and 2 bases, in that order; junction bases with no gene match: 7. The CDR3 loop spans 18 amino acids. CDR3 protein: CASSLATGTSGYTDTQYF. The DNA of the CDR3 is TGTGCCAGCAGCTTAGCCACCGGGACTAGCGGATACACAGATACGCAGTATTTT.

The chain is built from TRBV29-1 and TRBJ1-2; 7 nucleotides match TRBD1. The germline V gene has CDR1 SQVTM and CDR2 ANQGSEA. V shed 6 bases, J shed 8 bases, and the junction held 12 bases outside the gene matches. The CDR3 runs 13 residues. The CDR3 region has the DNA TGCAGCGTAGGCACCGGAGGGGGCGACGGCTACACCTTC. Amino acid sequence: CSVGTGGGDGYTF.

The chain carries TRBV29-1 and TRBJ2-2; TRBD2 aligns across 7 bases. The CDR3 extends over 14 amino acids. CDR1 and CDR2 (germline): SQVTM, ANQGSEA. V was pared by 4 bases and J by 5 bases, with 7 bases of the junction left unmatched. The CDR3 reads CSVVGGIGTGELFF. The CDR3 coding sequence is TGCAGCGTTGTCGGGGGGATAGGTACCGGGGAGCTGTTTTTT.

This chain joins TRBV7-9 and TRBJ2-7; tentatively, D is TRBD1 (6 bases). Germline assignment: CDR1 SEHNR and CDR2 FQNEAQ (reference sequence). The V end was cut by 5 bases, the J end by 5 bases, with 16 bases between. There are 14 residues in the CDR3. The CDR3 region has the DNA TGTGCCAGCAGCGTAACAAAACAGGGAAACGAGCAGTACTTC. Translated: CASSVTKQGNEQYF.

The chain uses TRBV7-9 and TRBJ2-5, with TRBD1 matching over 8 bases. The CDR3 consists of 17 residues. After removal of 2 bases from V and 8 bases from J, the junction contained 16 bases not matched to a gene. In germline, CDR1 is SEHNR, CDR2 FQNEAQ (reference sequence). CDR3 bases: TGTGCCAGCAGCTTAATAGGGAAGGGACAGGACACTATCACCCAGTACTTC. It is translated as CASSLIGKGQDTITQYF.

This clone was seen once. The gene calls are TRBV19 and TRBJ1-6; tentative D call: TRBD1 (6 bases). Germline V CDR1 and CDR2: LNHDA, SQIVND (reference sequence). Trimming removed 1 base from V and 5 bases from J, with 9 bases in between. This CDR3 comprises 15 residues. The DNA of the CDR3 is TGTGCCAGTAGTATAGGGACAGAAAATAATTCACCCCTCCACTTT. Translating gives CASSIGTENNSPLHF. The full variable domain, rest sourced from reference TRBV19 and TRBJ1-6, is DGGITQSPKYLFRKEGQNVTLSCEQNLNHDAMYWYRQDPGQGLRLIYYSQIVNDFQKGDIAEGYSVSREKKESFPLTVTSAQKNPTAFYLCASSIGTENNSPLHFGNGTRLTVT.